Sequencing of this TCR beta chain was carried out in a study of T cell responses to AZD1222 COVID-19 vaccine. Study-level results: With dominance at 160-218 and 743-854, vaccine-associated CD4 TCRs spanned spike. Only 5 or 6 AZD1222 recipients tested seropositive at baseline. There were repertoire samples only from the period after the peak T cell response. Spike-specific TCR breadth rose after two AZD1222 doses, and depth rose as well.

Trimming took off 6 bases at V and 6 bases at J, with 17 bases between the two ends. Germline V gene data show CDR1 as SGHTA and CDR2 as FQGNSA. The CDR3 has 15 amino acids. TCRdb keeps only in-frame clones here, not all; method: immunoSEQ multiplex PCR. The data contain some 100,000 clones, approximately 86% of them seen just once; the ten biggest clones take up about 13%. On this clone itself: What it recognizes is unknown.

This receptor was identified in an adult in good health. This chain uses TRBV7-2 with TRBJ1-4; D remains unclear. Sequencing used peripheral blood, obtained on day 0 of MenACWY control vaccination. The CDR3 sequence: CASRPTGSWDEKLFF. CDR3 nucleotide sequence: TGTGCCAGCAGGCCGACCGGGTCCTGGGATGAAAAACTGTTTTTT.